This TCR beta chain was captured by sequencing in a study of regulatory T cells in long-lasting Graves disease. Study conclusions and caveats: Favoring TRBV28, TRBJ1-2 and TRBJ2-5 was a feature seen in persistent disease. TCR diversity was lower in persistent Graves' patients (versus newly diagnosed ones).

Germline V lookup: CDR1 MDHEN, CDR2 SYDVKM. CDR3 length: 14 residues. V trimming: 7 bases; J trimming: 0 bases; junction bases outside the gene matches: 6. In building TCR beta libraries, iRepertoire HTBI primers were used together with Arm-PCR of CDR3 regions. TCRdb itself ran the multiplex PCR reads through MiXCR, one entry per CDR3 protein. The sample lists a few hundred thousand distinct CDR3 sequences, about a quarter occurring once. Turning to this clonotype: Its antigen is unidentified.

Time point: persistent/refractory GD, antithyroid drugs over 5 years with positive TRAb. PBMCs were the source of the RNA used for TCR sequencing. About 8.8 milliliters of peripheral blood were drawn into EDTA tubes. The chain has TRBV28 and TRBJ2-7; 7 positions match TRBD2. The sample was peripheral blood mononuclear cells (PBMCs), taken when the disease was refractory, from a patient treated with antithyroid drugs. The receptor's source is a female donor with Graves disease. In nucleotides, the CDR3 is TGTGCCAGCAAACTTAGCGGGCCCTCCTACGAGCAGTACTTC. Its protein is CASKLSGPSYEQYF.